Presented here are 26 T cell receptor beta chains from one specimen sequenced in a study of T-cell memory formation after mild COVID-19. TCRdb re-derived calls from the 5' RACE reads in MiXCR, one entry per CDR3 protein. This sample has about 110,000 distinct CDR3 sequences, with 15% to 20% found just once. Material for sequencing was PBMCs or a T cell subset sorted from them (not recorded which). The receptors were gathered from a man aged 18 to 30 who had mild COVID-19 (a few samples of this study predate the infection). Cell type and time point are not known.

This clonotype showed up many times. This chain connects TRBV5-1 to TRBJ2-1; TRBD1 might be the D (5 bases). V was shortened by 1 base and J by 5 bases, with 13 bases between the two germline ends. CDR1 and CDR2 from the germline V gene are SGHRS and YFSETQ. CDR3 length equals 15 residues. The CDR3 DNA follows: TGCGCCAGCAGCTTGACAGGCGACCCTAACAATGAGCAGTTCTTC. Translated: CASSLTGDPNNEQFF.

The rearrangement uses TRBV5-1 and TRBJ2-5, with D possibly TRBD1 on 8 matching bases. V shed 0 bases and J shed 5 bases, with 20 bases lying between them. This CDR3 comprises 17 residues. Germline loops: CDR1 SGHRS, CDR2 YFSETQ. The CDR3 sequence: CASSLAFIGQGGETQYF. DNA of the CDR3: TGCGCCAGCAGCTTGGCCTTTATCGGACAGGGAGGGGAGACCCAGTACTTC.

This chain uses TRBV4-3 with TRBJ1-6; perhaps TRBD1 as D (5 bases). Trimming left V 1 base short and J 10 bases short, with 11 bases between. Germline CDR1 LGHNA, CDR2 YSLEER. This CDR3 contains 14 residues. As DNA, the CDR3 is TGCGCCAGCAGCCAAGCGGGGCGCAGGTCACCCCTCCACTTT. It yields the protein CASSQAGRRSPLHF.

This clonotype was counted a few times. The chain joins TRBV7-2 to TRBJ2-2; either TRBD1 or TRBD2 may fit D (5 bases each). CDR1 and CDR2 (germline): SGHTA, FQGNSA. Trimming pared 0 bases from V and 6 bases from J, leaving 8 bases between. The CDR3 spans 14 residues. CDR3 bases: TGTGCCAGCAGCTTAGCTTGGGGGTCCGGGGAGCTGTTTTTT. This translates into CASSLAWGSGELFF.

In its sample, this clonotype was seen a few times. The chain recombines TRBV5-4 with TRBJ1-1; 7 nucleotides align to TRBD1. Per the germline V gene, CDR1 is SGHNT and CDR2 is YYREEE (reference sequence). With 1 base clipped from V and 4 bases from J, the junction kept 7 bases outside the gene matches. The CDR3 length is 15 residues. The CDR3 loop is CASSLQGGWTTEAFF. In nucleotides, the CDR3 is TGTGCCAGCAGCTTGCAGGGGGGATGGACCACTGAAGCTTTCTTT.

This chain uses TRBV20-1 with TRBJ2-5; TRBD2 matches 9 bases. Trimming cost V 5 bases and J 1 base; bases outside gene matches: 2. The CDR3 length is 13 residues. The V gene's germline CDR1 is DFQATT and CDR2 SNEGSKA (reference sequence). The CDR3 is CSAASGTQETQYF. CDR3 sequence (DNA): TGCAGTGCTGCTAGCGGGACCCAAGAGACCCAGTACTTC.

This chain links TRBV5-6 with TRBJ2-1; 7 bases align to TRBD2. This CDR3 is 15 amino acids long. CDR1 SGHDT and CDR2 YYEEEE come from the germline V gene. J was trimmed by 10 bases and V by 5 bases; bases with no gene match: 15. The CDR3 coding sequence is TGTGCCAGCAGTCGTCGGGACTACGGCCCAGGGGAGCAGTTCTTC. Residues: CASSRRDYGPGEQFF.

This clonotype was counted a few times. The genes are TRBV3-1 and TRBJ2-3; D might be TRBD2 (5 bases). The CDR3 extends over 16 amino acids. The germline CDR1 and CDR2 sequences are LGHDT and YNNKEL (reference sequence). V lost 1 base and J 4 bases, leaving 15 bases between the germline ends. Written as DNA, the CDR3 is TGTGCCAGCAGCCAAGGATCCGGGGTGCGGTCAGATACGCAGTATTTT. It codes for CASSQGSGVRSDTQYF.

This clonotype was seen many times. V gene TRBV5-6 combines with J gene TRBJ2-4; D unclear. Germline CDR1 reads SGHDT; CDR2 reads YYEEEE. The CDR3 is 12 residues long. Trimming removed 3 bases from V and 7 bases from J, with 8 bases in between. The CDR3 sequence is CASSSTLNIQYF. The CDR3 region has the DNA TGTGCCAGCAGCTCAACTTTGAACATTCAGTACTTC. Variable domain in full (rest from reference TRBV5-6 and TRBJ2-4): DAGVTQSPTHLIKTRGQQVTLRCSPKSGHDTVSWYQQALGQGPQFIFQYYEEEERQRGNFPDRFSGHQFPNYSSELNVNALLLGDSALYLCASSSTLNIQYFGAGTRLSVL.

This clonotype was observed a handful of times. V gene TRBV11-2 combines with J gene TRBJ2-7, with D tentatively TRBD1 (6 bases). The CDR3 totals 15 residues. The germline CDR1 and CDR2 sequences are SGHAT and FQNNGV. Trimming left V 5 bases short and J 4 bases short, with 18 bases between. The CDR3 coding sequence is TGTGCCAGCAGCCCGAGTGGGGGCAGGAGATACGAGCAGTACTTC. This translates into CASSPSGGRRYEQYF.

The rearrangement links TRBV5-1 to TRBJ1-6, with 9 nucleotides matching TRBD1. Germline CDR1 and CDR2: SGHRS and YFSETQ. The CDR3 loop spans 14 amino acids. The J segment lost 7 bases and the V segment lost 4 bases, leaving 3 bases of the junction unmatched. The CDR3 loop reads CASSTGTGNSPLHF. The CDR3 DNA reads TGCGCCAGCAGCACCGGGACAGGGAATTCACCCCTCCACTTT.

This clonotype turned up a few times. The J gene is TRBJ1-1, the V gene TRBV20-1; TRBD1 might be the D (6 bases). Trimming took off 0 bases at V and 4 bases at J, with 6 bases between the two ends. The germline gives CDR1 DFQATT, CDR2 SNEGSKA (reference sequence). The CDR3 has 12 amino acids. CDR3 amino acids: CSAREGGTEAFF. CDR3 in DNA: TGCAGTGCTAGAGAAGGGGGCACTGAAGCTTTCTTT.

V usage is TRBV18 and J usage is TRBJ1-6; 8 nucleotides align to TRBD1. CDR1 is KGHSH and CDR2 is LQKENI in the germline V gene. J lost 10 bases, V lost 5 bases, and 4 bases had no gene match. This CDR3 is built from 13 residues. The CDR3 region is CASSSDRESPLHF. CDR3 DNA: TGTGCCAGCTCATCGGACAGGGAGTCACCCCTCCACTTT.

This clonotype was recorded a few times. The chain employs TRBV28 and TRBJ1-3; 7 nucleotides match TRBD1. The germline V gene has CDR1 MDHEN and CDR2 SYDVKM. This CDR3 comprises 18 residues. V trimming: 4 bases; J trimming: 2 bases; junction bases outside the gene matches: 14. This chain's CDR3 is CASSSQPGATGAGNTIYF. The CDR3 DNA is TGTGCCAGCAGTTCACAGCCGGGCGCTACAGGGGCTGGAAACACCATATATTTT.

The chain couples TRBV7-9 to TRBJ1-2; TRBD1 might be the D (5 bases). V lost 3 bases, J lost 4 bases, and 12 bases lay in between. This CDR3 region has 14 residues. From germline, CDR1 is SEHNR and CDR2 FQNEAQ (reference sequence). The DNA of the CDR3 is TGTGCCAGCAGCTTCCCCGGGACGTTCTATGGCTACACCTTC. This codes for CASSFPGTFYGYTF.

This clonotype was counted a few times. This chain connects TRBV5-1 to TRBJ1-1, with 7 bases aligning to TRBD1. CDR3 length equals 13 residues. V shed 5 bases, J shed 9 bases, and the junction held 10 bases outside the gene matches. The germline CDR1 and CDR2 sequences are SGHRS and YFSETQ. The DNA for the CDR3 is TGCGCCAGCAGATCTCAGACAGGGAGCAAAGCTTTCTTT. Encoded protein: CASRSQTGSKAFF.

The chain has TRBV20-1 and TRBJ2-3, with no clear D. The germline gives CDR1 DFQATT, CDR2 SNEGSKA (reference sequence). This CDR3 spans 13 amino acids. V was cut by 2 bases and J by 5 bases, with 11 bases left in between. DNA of the CDR3: TGCAGTGCTAGACTTGATGCCAGAGATACGCAGTATTTT. Encoded protein: CSARLDARDTQYF.

At least ten counts were recorded for this clonotype. This chain links TRBV7-2 with TRBJ2-2; D perhaps matches TRBD2 (6 bases). Trimming removed 1 base at V and 5 bases at J, with 11 bases between. There are 15 residues in the CDR3. Germline CDR1 SGHTA, CDR2 FQGNSA. CDR3 in DNA: TGTGCCAGCAGCTTAGAAGTCGCGGGGACCGGGGAGCTGTTTTTT. This codes for CASSLEVAGTGELFF.

At least ten counts were recorded for this clonotype. J is TRBJ2-7 and V is TRBV20-1; 12 bases match TRBD2. With 6 bases clipped from V and 0 bases from J, the junction kept 3 bases outside the gene matches. Germline CDR1 reads DFQATT; CDR2 reads SNEGSKA (reference sequence). The CDR3 consists of 14 residues. The DNA for the CDR3 is TGCAGTGCCCTAGCGGGGGGGAGCTCCTACGAGCAGTACTTC. This translates into CSALAGGSSYEQYF.

This clonotype was counted between two and nine times. The gene calls are TRBV6-5 and TRBJ1-2; 10 nucleotides match TRBD1. The CDR3 has 17 residues. The V gene's germline CDR1 is MNHEY and CDR2 SVGAGI. With 4 bases clipped from V and 1 base from J, the junction kept 9 bases outside the gene matches. The DNA for the CDR3 is TGTGCCAGCAGTTCACGACAGGGGGCCATGAGTAACTATGGCTACACCTTC. Translated, it gives CASSSRQGAMSNYGYTF.

The rearrangement links TRBV18 to TRBJ1-1; D may be TRBD1 (5 bases). The CDR3 is 14 residues long. Germline V gene sequence: CDR1 KGHSH, CDR2 LQKENI. Trimming removed 5 bases at V and 1 base at J, with 11 bases between. The CDR3 reads CASSATGGNTEAFF. Here the CDR3 DNA reads TGTGCCAGCTCAGCTACGGGGGGGAACACTGAAGCTTTCTTT.

V gene TRBV3-1 combines with J gene TRBJ1-2; no clear D. Germline V gene data show CDR1 as LGHDT and CDR2 as YNNKEL (reference sequence). The CDR3 spans 15 residues. V dropped 1 base and J dropped 2 bases, with 11 bases sitting between them. The CDR3 nucleotides are TGTGCCAGCAGCCAAGGAGGAGGCTGGAACTATGGCTACACCTTC. Its protein is CASSQGGGWNYGYTF.

V and J are TRBV6-1 and TRBJ1-5, with 7 bases that match TRBD1. The V gene end was trimmed by 1 base and the J gene end by 3 bases; junction bases not matched to a gene: 3. This CDR3 comprises 15 residues. From germline, CDR1 is MNHNS and CDR2 SASEGT. The CDR3 nucleotides read TGTGCCAGCAGTGAAGGCAGGGGGTACAATCAGCCCCAGCATTTT. This codes for CASSEGRGYNQPQHF.

The chain carries TRBV12-3 or TRBV12-4 and TRBJ1-1; D is uncertain. The CDR3 is 14 amino acids. V gave up 5 bases and J gave up 1 base, with 11 bases separating them. CDR3 loop: CASSQALGNTEAFF. The DNA for the CDR3 is TGTGCCAGCAGTCAAGCCCTGGGGAACACTGAAGCTTTCTTT.

This clonotype showed up just a few times. V usage is TRBV9 and J usage is TRBJ2-2; 7 bases align to TRBD1. This CDR3 is 13 amino acids long. With V trimmed by 7 bases and J by 1 base, 1 base remained unmatched. The germline V gene encodes CDR1 SGDLS and CDR2 YYNGEE. CDR3 nucleotides: TGTGCCAGCCACAGGGGGAACACCGGGGAGCTGTTTTTT. This encodes CASHRGNTGELFF. Full variable domain (rest looked up from reference TRBV9 and TRBJ2-2): DSGVTQTPKHLITATGQRVTLRCSPRSGDLSVYWYQQSLDQGLQFLIQYYNGEERAKGNILERFSAQQFPDLHSELNLSSLELGDSALYFCASHRGNTGELFFGEGSRLTVL.

The chain combines TRBV19 with TRBJ2-7; D not certain. The germline V gene has CDR1 LNHDA and CDR2 SQIVND (reference sequence). V was shortened by 5 bases and J by 7 bases, with 12 bases between the two germline ends. The CDR3 contains 12 residues. The CDR3 loop is CASSFRAGEQYF. CDR3 in DNA: TGTGCCAGTAGTTTCCGGGCTGGGGAGCAGTACTTC.